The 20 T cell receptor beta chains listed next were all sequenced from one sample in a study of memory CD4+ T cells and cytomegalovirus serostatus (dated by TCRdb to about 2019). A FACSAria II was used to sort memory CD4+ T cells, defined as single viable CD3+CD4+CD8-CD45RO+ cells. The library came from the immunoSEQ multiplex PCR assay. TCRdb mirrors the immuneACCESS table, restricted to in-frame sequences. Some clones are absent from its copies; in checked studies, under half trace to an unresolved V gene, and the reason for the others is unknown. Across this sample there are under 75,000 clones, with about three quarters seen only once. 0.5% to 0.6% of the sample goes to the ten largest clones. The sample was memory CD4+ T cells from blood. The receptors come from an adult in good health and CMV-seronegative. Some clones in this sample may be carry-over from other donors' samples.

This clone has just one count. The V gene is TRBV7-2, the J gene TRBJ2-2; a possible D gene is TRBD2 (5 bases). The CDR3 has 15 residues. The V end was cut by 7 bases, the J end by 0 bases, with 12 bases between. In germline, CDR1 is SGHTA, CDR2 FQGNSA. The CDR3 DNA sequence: TGTGCCAGCACCTTGGGGAGTACGAACACCGGGGAGCTGTTTTTT. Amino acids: CASTLGSTNTGELFF.

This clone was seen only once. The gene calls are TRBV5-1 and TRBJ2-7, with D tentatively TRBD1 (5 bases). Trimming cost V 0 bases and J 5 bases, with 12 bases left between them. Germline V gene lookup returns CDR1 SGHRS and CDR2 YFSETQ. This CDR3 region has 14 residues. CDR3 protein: CASSLGQGGDEQYF. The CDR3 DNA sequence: TGCGCCAGCAGCTTGGGGCAGGGCGGCGACGAGCAGTACTTC.

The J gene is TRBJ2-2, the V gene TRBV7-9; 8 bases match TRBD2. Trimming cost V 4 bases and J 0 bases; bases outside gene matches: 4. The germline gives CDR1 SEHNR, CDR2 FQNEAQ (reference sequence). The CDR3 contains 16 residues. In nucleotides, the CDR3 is TGTGCCAGCAGCTGGGGTAGCGGGGCGAACACCGGGGAGCTGTTTTTT. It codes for CASSWGSGANTGELFF.

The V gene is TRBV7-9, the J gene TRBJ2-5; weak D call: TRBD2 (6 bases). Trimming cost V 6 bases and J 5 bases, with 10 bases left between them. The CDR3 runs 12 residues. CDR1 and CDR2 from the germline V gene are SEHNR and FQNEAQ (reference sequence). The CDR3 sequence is CASREGSETQYF. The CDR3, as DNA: TGTGCCAGCAGGGAGGGGAGTGAGACCCAGTACTTC.

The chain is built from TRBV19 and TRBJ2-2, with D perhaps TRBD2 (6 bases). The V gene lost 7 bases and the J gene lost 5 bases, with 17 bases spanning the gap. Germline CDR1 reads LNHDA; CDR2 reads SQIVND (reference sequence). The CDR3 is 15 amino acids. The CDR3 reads CASNTRVGGTGELFF. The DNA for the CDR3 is TGTGCCAGTAATACCAGGGTTGGAGGGACCGGGGAGCTGTTTTTT.

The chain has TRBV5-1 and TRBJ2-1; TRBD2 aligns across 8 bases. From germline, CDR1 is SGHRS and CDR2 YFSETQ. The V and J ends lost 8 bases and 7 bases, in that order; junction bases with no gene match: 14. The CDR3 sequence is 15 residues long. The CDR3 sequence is CASSTGTSVYNEQFF. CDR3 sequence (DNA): TGCGCCAGTAGTACCGGGACTAGTGTTTATAATGAGCAGTTCTTC.

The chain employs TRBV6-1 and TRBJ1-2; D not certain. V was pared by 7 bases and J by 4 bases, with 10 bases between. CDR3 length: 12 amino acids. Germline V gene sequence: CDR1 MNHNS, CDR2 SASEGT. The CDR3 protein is CASTDHGYGYTF. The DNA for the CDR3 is TGTGCCAGCACCGACCACGGCTATGGCTACACCTTC.

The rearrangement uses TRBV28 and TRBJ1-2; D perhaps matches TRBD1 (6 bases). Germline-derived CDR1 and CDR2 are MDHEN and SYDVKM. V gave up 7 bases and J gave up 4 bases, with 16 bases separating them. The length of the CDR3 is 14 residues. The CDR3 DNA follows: TGTGCCAGCACCCCGGGGGGGGGCCGCTATGGCTACACCTTC. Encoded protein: CASTPGGGRYGYTF.

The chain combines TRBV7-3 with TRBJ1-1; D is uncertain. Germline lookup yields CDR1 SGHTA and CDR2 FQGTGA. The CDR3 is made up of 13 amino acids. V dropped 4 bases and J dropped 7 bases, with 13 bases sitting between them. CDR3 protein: CASSSGAGREAFF. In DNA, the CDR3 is TGTGCCAGCAGCTCGGGTGCCGGACGTGAAGCTTTCTTT.

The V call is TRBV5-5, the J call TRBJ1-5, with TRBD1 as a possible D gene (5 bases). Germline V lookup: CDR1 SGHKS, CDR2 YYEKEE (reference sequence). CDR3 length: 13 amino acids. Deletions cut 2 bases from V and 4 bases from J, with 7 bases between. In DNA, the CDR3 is TGTGCCAGCAGCTTAGGGGATAATCAGCCCCAGCATTTT. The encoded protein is CASSLGDNQPQHF. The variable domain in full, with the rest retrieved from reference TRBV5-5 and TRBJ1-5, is DAGVTQSPTHLIKTRGQQVTLRCSPISGHKSVSWYQQVLGQGPQFIFQYYEKEERGRGNFPDRFSARQFPNYSSELNVNALLLGDSALYLCASSLGDNQPQHFGDGTRLSIL.

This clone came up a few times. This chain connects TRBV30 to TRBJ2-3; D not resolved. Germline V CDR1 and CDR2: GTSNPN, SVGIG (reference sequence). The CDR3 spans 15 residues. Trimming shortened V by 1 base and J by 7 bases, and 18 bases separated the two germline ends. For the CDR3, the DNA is TGTGCCTGGAGTGACCCCCCCCGGAGAACGTATACGCAGTATTTT. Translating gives CAWSDPPRRTYTQYF.

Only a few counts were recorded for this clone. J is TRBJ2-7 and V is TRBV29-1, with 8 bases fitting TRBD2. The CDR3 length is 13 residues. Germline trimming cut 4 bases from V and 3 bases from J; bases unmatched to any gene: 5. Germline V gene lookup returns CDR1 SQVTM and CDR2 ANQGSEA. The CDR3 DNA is TGCAGCGTTGGTAGCGGGAAGAACTACGAGCAGTACTTC. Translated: CSVGSGKNYEQYF.

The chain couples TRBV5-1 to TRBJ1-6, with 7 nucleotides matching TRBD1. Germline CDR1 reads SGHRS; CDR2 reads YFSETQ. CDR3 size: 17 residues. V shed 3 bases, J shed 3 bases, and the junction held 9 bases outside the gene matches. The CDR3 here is CASSSNRGQGYNSPLHF. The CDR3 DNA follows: TGCGCCAGCAGCTCAAACAGGGGACAAGGCTATAATTCACCCCTCCACTTT.

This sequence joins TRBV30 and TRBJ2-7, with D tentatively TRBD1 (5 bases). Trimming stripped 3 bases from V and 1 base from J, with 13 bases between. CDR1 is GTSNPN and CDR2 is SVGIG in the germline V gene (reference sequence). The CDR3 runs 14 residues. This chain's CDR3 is CAWRRTMSSYEQYF. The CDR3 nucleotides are TGTGCCTGGAGGAGGACAATGTCATCCTACGAGCAGTACTTC.

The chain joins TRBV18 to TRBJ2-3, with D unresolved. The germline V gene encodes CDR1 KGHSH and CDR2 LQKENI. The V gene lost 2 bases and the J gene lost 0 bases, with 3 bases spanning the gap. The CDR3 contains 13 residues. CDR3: CASSPVSTDTQYF. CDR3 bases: TGTGCCAGCTCACCAGTCAGCACAGATACGCAGTATTTT.

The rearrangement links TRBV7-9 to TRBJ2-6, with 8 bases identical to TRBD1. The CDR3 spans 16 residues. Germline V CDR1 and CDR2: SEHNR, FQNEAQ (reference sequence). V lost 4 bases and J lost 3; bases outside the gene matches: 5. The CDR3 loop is CASSSTTGGGANVLTF. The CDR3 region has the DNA TGTGCCAGCAGCTCGACAACAGGGGGTGGGGCCAACGTCCTGACTTTC.

The CDR3: CASSLARGGGYTF. The CDR3, as DNA: TGTGCCAGCAGTTTGGCCAGGGGGGGTGGCTACACCTTC. V and J are TRBV27 and TRBJ1-2, with TRBD1 matching 7 bases. J was trimmed by 7 bases and V by 3 bases; bases with no gene match: 5. The germline V gene has CDR1 MNHEY and CDR2 SMNVEV (reference sequence). There are 13 residues in the CDR3.

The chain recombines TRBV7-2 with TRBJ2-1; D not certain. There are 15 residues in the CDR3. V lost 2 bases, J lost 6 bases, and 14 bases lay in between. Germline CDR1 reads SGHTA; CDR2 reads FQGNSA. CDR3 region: CASSLNPAGTNEQFF. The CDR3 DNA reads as TGTGCCAGCAGCTTAAATCCCGCAGGAACCAATGAGCAGTTCTTC.

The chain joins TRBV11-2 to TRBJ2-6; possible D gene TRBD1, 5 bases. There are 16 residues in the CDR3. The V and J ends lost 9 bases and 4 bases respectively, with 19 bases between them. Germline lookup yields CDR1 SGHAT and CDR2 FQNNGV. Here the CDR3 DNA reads TGTGCCAGTACACTTAACCCAGGGTACGGGGCCAACGTCCTGACTTTC. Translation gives CASTLNPGYGANVLTF.

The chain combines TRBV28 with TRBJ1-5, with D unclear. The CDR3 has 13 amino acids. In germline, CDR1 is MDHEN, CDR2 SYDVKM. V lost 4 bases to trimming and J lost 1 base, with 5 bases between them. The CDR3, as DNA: TGTGCCAGCAGTTCCGACAGCAATCAGCCCCAGCATTTT. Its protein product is CASSSDSNQPQHF.